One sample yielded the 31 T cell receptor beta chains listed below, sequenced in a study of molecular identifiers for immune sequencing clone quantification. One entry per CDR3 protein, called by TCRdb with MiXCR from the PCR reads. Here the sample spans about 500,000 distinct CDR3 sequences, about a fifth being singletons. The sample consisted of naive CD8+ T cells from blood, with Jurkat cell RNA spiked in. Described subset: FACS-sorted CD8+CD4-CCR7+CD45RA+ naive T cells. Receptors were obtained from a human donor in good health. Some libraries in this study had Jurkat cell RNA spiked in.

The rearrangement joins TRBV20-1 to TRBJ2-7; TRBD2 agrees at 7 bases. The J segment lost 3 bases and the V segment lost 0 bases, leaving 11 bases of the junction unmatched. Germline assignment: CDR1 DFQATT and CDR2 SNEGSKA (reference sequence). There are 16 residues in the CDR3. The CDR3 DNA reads TGCAGTGCTAGAGATATGCAACTAGCGAGCTTCTACGAGCAGTACTTC. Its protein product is CSARDMQLASFYEQYF.

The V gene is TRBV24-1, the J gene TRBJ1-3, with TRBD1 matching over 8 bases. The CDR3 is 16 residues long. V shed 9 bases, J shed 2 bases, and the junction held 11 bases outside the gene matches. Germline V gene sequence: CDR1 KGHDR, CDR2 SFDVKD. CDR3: CATPIQGELTGNTIYF. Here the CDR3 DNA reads TGTGCCACCCCTATACAGGGGGAACTTACTGGAAACACCATATATTTT.

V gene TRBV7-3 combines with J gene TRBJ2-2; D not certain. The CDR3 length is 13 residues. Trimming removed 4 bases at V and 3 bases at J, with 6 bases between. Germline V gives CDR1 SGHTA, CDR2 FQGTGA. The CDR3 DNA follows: TGTGCCAGCAGCTATACTTACACCGGGGAGCTGTTTTTT. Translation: CASSYTYTGELFF.

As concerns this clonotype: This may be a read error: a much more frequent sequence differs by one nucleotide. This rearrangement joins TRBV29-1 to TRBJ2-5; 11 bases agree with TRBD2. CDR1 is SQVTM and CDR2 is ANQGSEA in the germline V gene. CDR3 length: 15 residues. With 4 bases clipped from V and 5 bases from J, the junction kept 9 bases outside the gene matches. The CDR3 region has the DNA TGCAGCGTTGTCGGGACTAGCGGCCTAAGTGAGACCCAGTACTTC. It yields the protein CSVVGTSGLSETQYF. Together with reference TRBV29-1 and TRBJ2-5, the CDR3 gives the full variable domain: SAVISQKPSRDICQRGTSLTIQCQVDSQVTMMFWYRQQPGQSLTLIATANQGSEATYESGFVIDKFPISRPNLTFSTLTVSNMSPEDSSIYLCSVVGTSGLSETQYFGPGTRLLVL.

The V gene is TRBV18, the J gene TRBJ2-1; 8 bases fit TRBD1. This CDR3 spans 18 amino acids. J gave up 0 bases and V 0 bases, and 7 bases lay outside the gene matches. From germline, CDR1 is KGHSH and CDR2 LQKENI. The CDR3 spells CASSPPLPGQGSYNEQFF. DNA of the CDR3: TGTGCCAGCTCACCACCCCTCCCTGGACAGGGCTCCTACAATGAGCAGTTCTTC.

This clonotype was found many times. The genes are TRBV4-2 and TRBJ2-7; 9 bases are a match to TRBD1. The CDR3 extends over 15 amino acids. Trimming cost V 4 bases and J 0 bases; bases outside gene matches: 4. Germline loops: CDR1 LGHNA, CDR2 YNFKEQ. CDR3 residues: CASSPQGQGSYEQYF. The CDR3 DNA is TGTGCCAGCAGCCCCCAGGGACAGGGCTCCTACGAGCAGTACTTC.

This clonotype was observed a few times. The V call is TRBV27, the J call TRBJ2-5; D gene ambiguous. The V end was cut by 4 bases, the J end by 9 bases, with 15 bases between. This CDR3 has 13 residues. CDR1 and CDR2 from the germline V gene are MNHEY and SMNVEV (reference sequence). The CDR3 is CASSSTNHFAQYF. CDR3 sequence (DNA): TGTGCCAGCAGTTCTACAAATCATTTCGCCCAGTACTTC.

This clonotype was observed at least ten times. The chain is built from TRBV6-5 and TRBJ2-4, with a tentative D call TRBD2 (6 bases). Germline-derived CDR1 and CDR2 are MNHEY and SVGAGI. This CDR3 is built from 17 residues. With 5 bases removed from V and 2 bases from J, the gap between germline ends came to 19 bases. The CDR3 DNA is TGTGCCAGCAGTCGGGCGGGACCCACTTCCCCCAAAAACATTCAGTACTTC. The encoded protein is CASSRAGPTSPKNIQYF.

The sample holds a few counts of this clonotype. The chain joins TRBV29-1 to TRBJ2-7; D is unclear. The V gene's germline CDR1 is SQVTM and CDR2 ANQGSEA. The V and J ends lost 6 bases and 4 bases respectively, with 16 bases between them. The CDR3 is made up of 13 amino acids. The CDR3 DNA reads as TGCAGCGTCATAGGGCAGCGAGGATACGAGCAGTACTTC. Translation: CSVIGQRGYEQYF.

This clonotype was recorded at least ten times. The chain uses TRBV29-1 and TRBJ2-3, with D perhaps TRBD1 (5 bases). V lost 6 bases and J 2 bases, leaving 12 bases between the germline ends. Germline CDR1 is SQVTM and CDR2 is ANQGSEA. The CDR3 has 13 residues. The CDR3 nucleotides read TGCAGCGTCGACAATGGACACACAGATACGCAGTATTTT. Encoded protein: CSVDNGHTDTQYF.

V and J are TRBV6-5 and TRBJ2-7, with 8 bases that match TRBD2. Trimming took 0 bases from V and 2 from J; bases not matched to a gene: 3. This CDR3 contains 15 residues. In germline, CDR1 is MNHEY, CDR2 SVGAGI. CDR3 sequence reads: CASSYSLAETYEQYF. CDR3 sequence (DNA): TGTGCCAGCAGTTACTCACTAGCGGAGACCTACGAGCAGTACTTC.

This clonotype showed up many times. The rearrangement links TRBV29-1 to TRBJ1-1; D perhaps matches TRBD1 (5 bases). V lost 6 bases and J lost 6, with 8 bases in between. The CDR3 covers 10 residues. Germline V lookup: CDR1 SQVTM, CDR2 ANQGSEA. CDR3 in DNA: TGCAGCGTATGGGGGGCTGAAGCTTTCTTT. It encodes CSVWGAEAFF.

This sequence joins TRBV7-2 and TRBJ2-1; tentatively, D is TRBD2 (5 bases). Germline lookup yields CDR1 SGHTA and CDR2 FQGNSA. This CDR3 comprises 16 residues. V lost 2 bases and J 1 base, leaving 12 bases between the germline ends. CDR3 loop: CASSLNLARSYNEQFF. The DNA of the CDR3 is TGTGCCAGCAGCTTAAATCTAGCTCGGTCCTACAATGAGCAGTTCTTC.

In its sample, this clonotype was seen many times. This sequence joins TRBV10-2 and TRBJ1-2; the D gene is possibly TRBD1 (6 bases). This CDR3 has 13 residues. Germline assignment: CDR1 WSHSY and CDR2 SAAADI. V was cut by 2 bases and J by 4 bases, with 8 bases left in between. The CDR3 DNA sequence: TGCGCCAGCAGTGAGGGACAGTCCTATGGCTACACCTTC. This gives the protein CASSEGQSYGYTF.

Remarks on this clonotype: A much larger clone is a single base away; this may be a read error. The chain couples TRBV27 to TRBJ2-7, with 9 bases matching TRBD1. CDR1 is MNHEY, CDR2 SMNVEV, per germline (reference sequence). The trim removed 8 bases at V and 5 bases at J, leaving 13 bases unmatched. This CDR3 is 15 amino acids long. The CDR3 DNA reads TGTGCCAGCGGAGACAGGGGGTTGGCGCTGCACGAGCAGTACTTC. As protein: CASGDRGLALHEQYF.

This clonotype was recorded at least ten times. The CDR3 nucleotides are TGTGCCTGGAGTGCCCCGACAGGGGAACTGTTTTTT. Amino acid sequence: CAWSAPTGELFF. The V and J genes are TRBV30 and TRBJ1-4, with 8 bases identical to TRBD1. CDR3 length equals 12 residues. The germline V gene encodes CDR1 GTSNPN and CDR2 SVGIG (reference sequence). J gave up 12 bases and V 1 base, and 4 bases lay outside the gene matches. The whole variable domain, remainder taken from reference TRBV30 and TRBJ1-4, is SQTIHQWPATLVQPVGSPLSLECTVEGTSNPNLYWYRQAAGRGLQLLFYSVGIGQISSEVPQNLSASRPQDRQFILSSKKLLLSDSGFYLCAWSAPTGELFFGSGTQLSVL.

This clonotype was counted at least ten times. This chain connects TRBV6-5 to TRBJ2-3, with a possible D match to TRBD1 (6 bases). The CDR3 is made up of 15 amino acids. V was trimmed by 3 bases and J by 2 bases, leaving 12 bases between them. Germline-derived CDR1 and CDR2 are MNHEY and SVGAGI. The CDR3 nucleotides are TGTGCCAGCAGTTATCGGGCAGGGGCCACAGATACGCAGTATTTT. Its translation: CASSYRAGATDTQYF.

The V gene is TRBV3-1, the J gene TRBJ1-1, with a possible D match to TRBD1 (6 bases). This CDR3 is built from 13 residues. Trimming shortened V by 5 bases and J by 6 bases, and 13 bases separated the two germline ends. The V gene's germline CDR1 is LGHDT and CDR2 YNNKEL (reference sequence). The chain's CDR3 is CASSEQGLAEAFF. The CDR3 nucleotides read TGTGCCAGCAGCGAACAGGGATTAGCTGAAGCTTTCTTT.

In DNA, the CDR3 is TGTGCCTGGAGTGGAGGACAGGGTGTAGATACGCAGTATTTT. Its translation is CAWSGGQGVDTQYF. The rearrangement links TRBV30 to TRBJ2-3, with 8 positions matching TRBD1. This CDR3 region has 14 residues. Trimming at V came to 1 base and at J to 5 bases, leaving 5 bases not matched to a gene. In germline, CDR1 is GTSNPN, CDR2 SVGIG (reference sequence).

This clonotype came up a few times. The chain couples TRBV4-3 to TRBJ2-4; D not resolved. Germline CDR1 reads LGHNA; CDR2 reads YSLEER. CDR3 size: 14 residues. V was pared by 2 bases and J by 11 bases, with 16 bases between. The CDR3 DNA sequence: TGCGCCAGCAGCCAAAGCACTCTCTTGGACGTTCAGTACTTC. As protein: CASSQSTLLDVQYF.

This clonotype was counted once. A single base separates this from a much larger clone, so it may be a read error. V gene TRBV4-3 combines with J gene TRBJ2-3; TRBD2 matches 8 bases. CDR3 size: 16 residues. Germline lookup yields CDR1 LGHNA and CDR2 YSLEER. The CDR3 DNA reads TGCGCCGGCAGCCAAGATTTCCCTAGCGGGACAGATACGCAGTATTTT. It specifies CAGSQDFPSGTDTQYF.

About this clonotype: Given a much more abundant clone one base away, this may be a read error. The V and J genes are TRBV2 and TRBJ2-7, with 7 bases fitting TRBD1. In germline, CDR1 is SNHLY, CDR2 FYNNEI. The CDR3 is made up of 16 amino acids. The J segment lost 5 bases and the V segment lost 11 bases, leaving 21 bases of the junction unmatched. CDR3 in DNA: TGTGCCTGCACCGAAAGGGACAGCGGAACTCCCCACGAGCAGTACTTC. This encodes CACTERDSGTPHEQYF.

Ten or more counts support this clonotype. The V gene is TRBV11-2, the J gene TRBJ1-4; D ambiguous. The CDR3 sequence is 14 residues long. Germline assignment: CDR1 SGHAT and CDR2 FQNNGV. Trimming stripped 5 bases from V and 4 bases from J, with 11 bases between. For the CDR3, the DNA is TGTGCCAGCAGCCTCGCGAACCGTAATGAAAAACTGTTTTTT. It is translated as CASSLANRNEKLFF.

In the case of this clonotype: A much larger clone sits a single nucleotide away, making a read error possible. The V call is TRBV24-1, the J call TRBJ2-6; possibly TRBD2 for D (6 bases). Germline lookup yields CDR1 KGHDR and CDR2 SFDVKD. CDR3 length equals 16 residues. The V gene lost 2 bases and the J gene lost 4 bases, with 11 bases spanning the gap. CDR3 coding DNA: TGTGCCACCAGTGATTCCGGGGGTGCAGGGGCCAACGTCCTGACTTTC. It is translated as CATSDSGGAGANVLTF.

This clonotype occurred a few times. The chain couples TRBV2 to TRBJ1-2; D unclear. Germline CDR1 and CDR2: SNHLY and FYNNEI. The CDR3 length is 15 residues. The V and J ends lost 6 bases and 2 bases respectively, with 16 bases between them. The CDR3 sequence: CASRETSYYNYGYTF. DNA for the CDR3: TGTGCCAGCAGGGAAACCAGCTATTACAACTATGGCTACACCTTC.

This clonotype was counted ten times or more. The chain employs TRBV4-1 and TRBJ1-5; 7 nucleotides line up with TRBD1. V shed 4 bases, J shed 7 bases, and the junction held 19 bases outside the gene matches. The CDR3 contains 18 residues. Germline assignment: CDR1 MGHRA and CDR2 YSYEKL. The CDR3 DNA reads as TGCGCCAGCAGCCGAGGGGGTATAGGGGGCACAGCTGAGCAGCCCCAGCATTTT. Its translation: CASSRGGIGGTAEQPQHF.

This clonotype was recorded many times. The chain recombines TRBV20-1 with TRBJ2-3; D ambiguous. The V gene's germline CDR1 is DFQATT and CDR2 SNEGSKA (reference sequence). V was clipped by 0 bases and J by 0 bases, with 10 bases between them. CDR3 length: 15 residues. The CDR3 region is CSARESGTSTDTQYF. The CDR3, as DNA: TGCAGTGCTAGAGAATCAGGCACTAGCACAGATACGCAGTATTTT.

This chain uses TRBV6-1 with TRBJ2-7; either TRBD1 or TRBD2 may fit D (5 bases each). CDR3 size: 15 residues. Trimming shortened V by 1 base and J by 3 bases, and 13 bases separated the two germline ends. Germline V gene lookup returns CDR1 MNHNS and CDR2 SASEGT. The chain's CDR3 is CASSEGRGPVYEQYF. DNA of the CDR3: TGTGCCAGCAGTGAAGGTAGGGGACCAGTCTACGAGCAGTACTTC.

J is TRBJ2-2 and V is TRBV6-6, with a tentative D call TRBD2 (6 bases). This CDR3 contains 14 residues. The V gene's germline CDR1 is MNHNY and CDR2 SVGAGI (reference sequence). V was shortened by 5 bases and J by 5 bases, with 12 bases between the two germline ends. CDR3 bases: TGTGCCAGCAGTCCCCCGGGAGAAACCGGGGAGCTGTTTTTT. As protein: CASSPPGETGELFF.

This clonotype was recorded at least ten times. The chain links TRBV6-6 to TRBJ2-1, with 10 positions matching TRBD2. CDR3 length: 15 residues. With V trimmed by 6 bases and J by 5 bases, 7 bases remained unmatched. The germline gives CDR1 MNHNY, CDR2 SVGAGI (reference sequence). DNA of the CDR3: TGTGCCAGCAGACGCACTAGCGGGGAGAACAATGAGCAGTTCTTC. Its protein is CASRRTSGENNEQFF.

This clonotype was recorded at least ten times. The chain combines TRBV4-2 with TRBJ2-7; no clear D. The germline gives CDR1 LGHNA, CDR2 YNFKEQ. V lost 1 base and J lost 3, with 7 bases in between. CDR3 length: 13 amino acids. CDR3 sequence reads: CASSQVVVYEQYF. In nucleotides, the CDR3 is TGTGCCAGCAGCCAAGTGGTCGTCTACGAGCAGTACTTC.